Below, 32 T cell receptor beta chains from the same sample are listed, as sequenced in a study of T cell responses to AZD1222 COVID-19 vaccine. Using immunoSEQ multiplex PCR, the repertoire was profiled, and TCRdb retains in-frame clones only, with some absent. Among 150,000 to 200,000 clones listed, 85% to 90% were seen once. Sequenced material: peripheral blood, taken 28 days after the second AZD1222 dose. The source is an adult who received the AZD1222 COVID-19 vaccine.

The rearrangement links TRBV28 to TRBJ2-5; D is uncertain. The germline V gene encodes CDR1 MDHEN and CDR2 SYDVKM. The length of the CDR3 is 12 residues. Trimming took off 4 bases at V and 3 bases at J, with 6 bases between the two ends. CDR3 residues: CASSSGKETQYF. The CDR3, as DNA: TGTGCCAGCAGTTCCGGAAAAGAGACCCAGTACTTC.

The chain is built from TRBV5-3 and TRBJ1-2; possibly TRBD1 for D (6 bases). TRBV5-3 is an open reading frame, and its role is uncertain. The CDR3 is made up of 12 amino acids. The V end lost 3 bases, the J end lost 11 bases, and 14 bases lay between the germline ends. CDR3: CARSWGRGGYTF. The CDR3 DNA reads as TGTGCCAGAAGCTGGGGTCGAGGGGGATACACCTTC.

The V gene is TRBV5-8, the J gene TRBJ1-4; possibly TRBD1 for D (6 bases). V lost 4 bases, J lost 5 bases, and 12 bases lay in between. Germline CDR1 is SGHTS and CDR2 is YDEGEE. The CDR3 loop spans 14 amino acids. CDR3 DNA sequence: TGTGCCAGCAGCCTATCCGGGACAAATGAAAAACTGTTTTTT. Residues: CASSLSGTNEKLFF.

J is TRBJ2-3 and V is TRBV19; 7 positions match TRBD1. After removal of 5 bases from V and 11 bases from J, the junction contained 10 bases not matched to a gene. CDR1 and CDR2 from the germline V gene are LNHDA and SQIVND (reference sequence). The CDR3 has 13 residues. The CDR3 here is CASSSDRRARQYF. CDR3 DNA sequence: TGTGCCAGTAGTTCGGACAGGCGGGCTCGGCAGTATTTT.

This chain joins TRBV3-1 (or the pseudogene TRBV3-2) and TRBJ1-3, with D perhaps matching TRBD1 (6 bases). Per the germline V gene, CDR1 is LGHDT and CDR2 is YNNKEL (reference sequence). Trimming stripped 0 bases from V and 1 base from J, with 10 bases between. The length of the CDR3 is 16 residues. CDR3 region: CASSQDPGASGNTIYF. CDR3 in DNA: TGTGCCAGCAGCCAAGATCCGGGGGCTTCTGGAAACACCATATATTTT.

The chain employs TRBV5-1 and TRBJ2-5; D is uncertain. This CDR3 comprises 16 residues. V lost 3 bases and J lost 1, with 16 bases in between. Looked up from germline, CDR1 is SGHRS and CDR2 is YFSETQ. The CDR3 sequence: CASSSHILGSQETQYF. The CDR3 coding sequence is TGCGCCAGCAGCTCCCACATTCTAGGATCCCAAGAGACCCAGTACTTC.

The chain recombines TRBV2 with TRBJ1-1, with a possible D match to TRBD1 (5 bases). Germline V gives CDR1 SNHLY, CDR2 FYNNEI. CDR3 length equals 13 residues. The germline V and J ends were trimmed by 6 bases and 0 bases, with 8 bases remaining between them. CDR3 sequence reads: CASRGGMNTEAFF. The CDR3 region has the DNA TGTGCCAGCAGGGGGGGGATGAACACTGAAGCTTTCTTT.

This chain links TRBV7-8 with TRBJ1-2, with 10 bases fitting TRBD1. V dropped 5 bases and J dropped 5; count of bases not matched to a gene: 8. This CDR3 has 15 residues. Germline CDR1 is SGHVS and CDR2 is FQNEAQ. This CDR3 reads CASSVDRGRGYGYTF. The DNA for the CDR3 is TGTGCCAGCAGCGTCGACAGGGGGCGAGGGTATGGCTACACCTTC.

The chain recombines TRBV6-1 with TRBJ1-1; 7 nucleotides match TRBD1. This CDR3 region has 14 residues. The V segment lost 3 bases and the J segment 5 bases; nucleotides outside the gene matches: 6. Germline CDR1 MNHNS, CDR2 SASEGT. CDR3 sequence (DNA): TGTGCCAGCAGTGAGAGACAGGGCGGGACTGAAGCTTTCTTT. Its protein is CASSERQGGTEAFF.

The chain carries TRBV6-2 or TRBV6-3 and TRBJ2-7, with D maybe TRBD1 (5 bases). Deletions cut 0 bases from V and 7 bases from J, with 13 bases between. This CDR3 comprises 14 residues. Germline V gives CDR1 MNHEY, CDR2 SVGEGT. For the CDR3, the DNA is TGTGCCAGCAGTTACTCGAAATACAGGATAGAGCAGTACTTC. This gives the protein CASSYSKYRIEQYF.

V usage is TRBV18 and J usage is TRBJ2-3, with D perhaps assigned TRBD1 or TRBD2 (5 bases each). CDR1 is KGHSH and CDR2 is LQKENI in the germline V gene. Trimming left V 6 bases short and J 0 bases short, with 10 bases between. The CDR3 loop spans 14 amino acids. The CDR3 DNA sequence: TGTGCCAGCTCGCACCGGGACAGCACAGATACGCAGTATTTT. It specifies CASSHRDSTDTQYF.

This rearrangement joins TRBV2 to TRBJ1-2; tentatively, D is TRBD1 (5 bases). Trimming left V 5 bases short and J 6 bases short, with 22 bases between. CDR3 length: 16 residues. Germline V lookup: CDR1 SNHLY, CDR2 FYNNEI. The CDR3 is CASSIPGLLSRDGYTF. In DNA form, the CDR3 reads TGTGCCAGCAGTATTCCGGGACTACTCTCCCGGGATGGCTACACCTTC. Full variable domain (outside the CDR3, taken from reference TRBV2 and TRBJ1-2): EPEVTQTPSHQVTQMGQEVILRCVPISNHLYFYWYRQILGQKVEFLVSFYNNEISEKSEIFDDQFSVERPDGSNFTLKIRSTKLEDSAMYFCASSIPGLLSRDGYTFGSGTRLTVV.

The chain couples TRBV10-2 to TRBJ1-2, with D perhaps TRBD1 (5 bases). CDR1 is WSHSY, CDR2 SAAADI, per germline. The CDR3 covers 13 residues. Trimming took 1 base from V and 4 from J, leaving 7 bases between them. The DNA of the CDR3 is TGCGCCAGCAGTGAGTGGCAGGGCTATGGCTACACCTTC. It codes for CASSEWQGYGYTF.

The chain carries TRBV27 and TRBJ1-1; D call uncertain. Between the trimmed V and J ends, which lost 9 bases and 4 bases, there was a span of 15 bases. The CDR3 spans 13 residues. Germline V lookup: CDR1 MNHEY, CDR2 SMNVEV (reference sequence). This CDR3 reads CASSLRGPTEAFF. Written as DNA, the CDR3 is TGTGCCAGTTCCCTTAGAGGGCCCACTGAAGCTTTCTTT.

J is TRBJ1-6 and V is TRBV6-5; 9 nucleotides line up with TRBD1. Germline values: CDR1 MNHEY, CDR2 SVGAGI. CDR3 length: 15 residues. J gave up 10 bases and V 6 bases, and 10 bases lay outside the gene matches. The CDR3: CASRDPGTGLSPLHF. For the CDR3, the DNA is TGTGCCAGCAGGGATCCTGGGACAGGGCTGTCACCCCTCCACTTT.

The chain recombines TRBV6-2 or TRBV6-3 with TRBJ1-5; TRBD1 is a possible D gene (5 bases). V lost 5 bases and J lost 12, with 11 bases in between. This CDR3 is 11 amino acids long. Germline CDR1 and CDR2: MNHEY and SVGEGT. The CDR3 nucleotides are TGTGCCAGCAGTCTAGGGCAGGGCCAGCATTTT. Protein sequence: CASSLGQGQHF.

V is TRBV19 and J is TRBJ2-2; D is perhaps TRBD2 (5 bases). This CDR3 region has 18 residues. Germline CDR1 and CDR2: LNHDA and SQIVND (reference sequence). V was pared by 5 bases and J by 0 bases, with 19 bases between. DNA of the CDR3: TGTGCCAGTAGTCGGGGAAAAATCCGTGGGGCGAACACCGGGGAGCTGTTTTTT. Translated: CASSRGKIRGANTGELFF.

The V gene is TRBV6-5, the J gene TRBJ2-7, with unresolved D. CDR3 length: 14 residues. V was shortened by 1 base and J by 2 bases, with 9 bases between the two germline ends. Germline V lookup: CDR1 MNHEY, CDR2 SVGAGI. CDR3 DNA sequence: TGTGCCAGCAGTTACTTAGGACGCACCTACGAGCAGTACTTC. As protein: CASSYLGRTYEQYF.

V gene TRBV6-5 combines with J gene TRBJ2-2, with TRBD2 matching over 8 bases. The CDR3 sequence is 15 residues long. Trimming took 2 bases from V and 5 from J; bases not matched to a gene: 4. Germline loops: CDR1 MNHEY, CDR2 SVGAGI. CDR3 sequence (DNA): TGTGCCAGCAGTTACGATGCGGGGGGAACCGGGGAGCTGTTTTTT. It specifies CASSYDAGGTGELFF.

The CDR3 region is CASSIDWGDGRAKNIQYF. In nucleotides, the CDR3 is TGTGCCAGTAGTATAGATTGGGGCGACGGGCGGGCCAAAAACATTCAGTACTTC. The V call is TRBV19, the J call TRBJ2-4; D is possibly TRBD1 (5 bases). The CDR3 contains 18 residues. Between the trimmed V and J ends, which lost 0 bases and 1 base, there was a span of 16 bases. The germline V gene has CDR1 LNHDA and CDR2 SQIVND (reference sequence).

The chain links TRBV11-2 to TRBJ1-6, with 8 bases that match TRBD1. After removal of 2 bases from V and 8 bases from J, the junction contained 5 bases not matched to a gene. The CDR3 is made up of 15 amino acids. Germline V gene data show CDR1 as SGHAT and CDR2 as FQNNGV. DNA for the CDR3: TGTGCCAGCAGCTTAAATCAGGGGGCGTATTCACCCCTCCACTTT. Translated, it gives CASSLNQGAYSPLHF.

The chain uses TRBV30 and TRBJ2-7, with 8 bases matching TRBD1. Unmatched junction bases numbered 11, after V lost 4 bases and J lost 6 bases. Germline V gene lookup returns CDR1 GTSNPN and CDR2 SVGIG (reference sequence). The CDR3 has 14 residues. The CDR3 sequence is CAWTADRVRGEQYF. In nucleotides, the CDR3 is TGTGCCTGGACCGCGGACAGGGTAAGAGGCGAGCAGTACTTC.

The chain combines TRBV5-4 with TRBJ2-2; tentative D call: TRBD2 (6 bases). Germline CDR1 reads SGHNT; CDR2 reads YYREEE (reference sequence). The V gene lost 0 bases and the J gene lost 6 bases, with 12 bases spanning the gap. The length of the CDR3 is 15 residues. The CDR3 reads CASSLAGASAGELFF. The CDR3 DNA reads TGTGCCAGCAGCTTGGCCGGGGCTAGCGCCGGGGAGCTGTTTTTT.

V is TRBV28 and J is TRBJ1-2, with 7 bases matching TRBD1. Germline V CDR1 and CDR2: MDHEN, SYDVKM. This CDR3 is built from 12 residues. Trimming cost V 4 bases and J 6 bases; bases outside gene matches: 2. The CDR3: CASSSTGHGYTF. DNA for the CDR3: TGTGCCAGCAGTTCGACAGGGCATGGCTACACCTTC.

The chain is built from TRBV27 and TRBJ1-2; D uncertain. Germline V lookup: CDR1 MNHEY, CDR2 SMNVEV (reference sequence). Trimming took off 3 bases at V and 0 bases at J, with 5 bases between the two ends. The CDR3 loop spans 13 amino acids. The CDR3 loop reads CASSFSANYGYTF. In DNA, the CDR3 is TGTGCCAGCAGTTTTTCTGCTAACTATGGCTACACCTTC.

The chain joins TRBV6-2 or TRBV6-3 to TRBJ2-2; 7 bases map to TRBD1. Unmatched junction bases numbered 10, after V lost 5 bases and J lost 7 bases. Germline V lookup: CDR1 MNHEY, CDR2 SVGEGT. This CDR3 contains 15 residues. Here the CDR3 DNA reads TGTGCCAGCAGTCGGCCGACAGGGTTGAGCGGGGAGCTGTTTTTT. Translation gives CASSRPTGLSGELFF.

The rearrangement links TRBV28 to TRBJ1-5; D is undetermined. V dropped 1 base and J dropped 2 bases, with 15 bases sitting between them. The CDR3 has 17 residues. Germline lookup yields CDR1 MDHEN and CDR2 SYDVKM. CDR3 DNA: TGTGCCAGCAGTTTATACCCGGGTACCTGGGGCAATCAGCCCCAGCATTTT. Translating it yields CASSLYPGTWGNQPQHF.

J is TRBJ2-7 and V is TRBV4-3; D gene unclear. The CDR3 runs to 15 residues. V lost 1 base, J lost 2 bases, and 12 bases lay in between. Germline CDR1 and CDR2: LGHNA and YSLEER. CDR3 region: CASSQGGVATYEQYF. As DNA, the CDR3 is TGCGCCAGCAGCCAAGGTGGGGTCGCTACCTACGAGCAGTACTTC.

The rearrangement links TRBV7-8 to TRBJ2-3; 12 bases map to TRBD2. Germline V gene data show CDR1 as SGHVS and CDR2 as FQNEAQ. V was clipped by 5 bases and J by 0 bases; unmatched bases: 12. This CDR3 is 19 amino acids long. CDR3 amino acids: CASSQRGLAGRPSTDTQYF. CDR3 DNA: TGTGCCAGCAGCCAAAGAGGACTAGCGGGGAGACCTAGCACAGATACGCAGTATTTT.

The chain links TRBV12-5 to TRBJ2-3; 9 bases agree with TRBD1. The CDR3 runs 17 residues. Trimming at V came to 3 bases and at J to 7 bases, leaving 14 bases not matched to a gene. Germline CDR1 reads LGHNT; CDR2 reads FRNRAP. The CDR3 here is CASGLIRDRVNVNTQYF. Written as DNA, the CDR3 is TGTGCTAGTGGTTTAATTCGGGACAGGGTCAATGTAAATACGCAGTATTTT.

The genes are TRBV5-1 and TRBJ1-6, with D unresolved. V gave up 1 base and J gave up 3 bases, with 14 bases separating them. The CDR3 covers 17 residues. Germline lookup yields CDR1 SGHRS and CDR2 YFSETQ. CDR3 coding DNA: TGCGCCAGCAGCTTGAATACGTACAGAAACTATAATTCACCCCTCCACTTT. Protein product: CASSLNTYRNYNSPLHF.

The DNA for the CDR3 is TGTGCCAGCAACAAGGCGGGGTTTCAAGAGACCCAGTACTTC. It translates to CASNKAGFQETQYF. The chain recombines TRBV6-6 with TRBJ2-5; tentatively, D is TRBD2 (6 bases). V lost 7 bases and J lost 2, with 14 bases in between. The CDR3 is 14 amino acids. CDR1 is MNHNY and CDR2 is SVGAGI in the germline V gene (reference sequence).